These 30 T cell receptor beta chains share one sample of origin, sequenced in a study of cytomegalovirus exposure and HLA in healthy donors. PCR used 60 Vbeta primers and 13 Jbeta primers. Only in-frame clones appear in the TCRdb table, and some are missing; sequencing was by immunoSEQ multiplex PCR. The sample includes 70,000 to 95,000 clones, 62% of them seen just once. The sequencing input was PBMCs. The receptors shown here come from a young woman in good health and CMV-seropositive.

J is TRBJ1-1 and V is TRBV30, with TRBD1 matching 7 bases. Germline CDR1 reads GTSNPN; CDR2 reads SVGIG (reference sequence). This CDR3 is 13 amino acids long. The V and J ends lost 2 bases and 5 bases, in that order; junction bases with no gene match: 5. The CDR3 loop is CAWSITTGTEAFF. CDR3 DNA: TGTGCCTGGAGTATAACGACAGGGACTGAAGCTTTCTTT.

This sequence joins TRBV18 and TRBJ2-7; 8 nucleotides line up with TRBD2. This CDR3 contains 15 residues. The J segment lost 9 bases and the V segment lost 6 bases, leaving 16 bases of the junction unmatched. Germline-derived CDR1 and CDR2 are KGHSH and LQKENI. The CDR3 sequence is CASSQGLADQGGQYF. The CDR3 DNA sequence: TGTGCCAGCTCTCAAGGACTAGCAGACCAAGGGGGGCAGTACTTC. The whole variable domain, filled in from reference TRBV18 and TRBJ2-7, reads NAGVMQNPRHLVRRRGQEARLRCSPMKGHSHVYWYRQLPEEGLKFMVYLQKENIIDESGMPKERFSAEFPKEGPSILRIQQVVRGDSAAYFCASSQGLADQGGQYFGPGTRLTVT.

The genes are TRBV18 and TRBJ1-4; D perhaps matches TRBD1 (6 bases). The CDR3 has 13 residues. The V gene's germline CDR1 is KGHSH and CDR2 LQKENI. Trimming took 3 bases from V and 8 from J, leaving 10 bases between them. The CDR3 nucleotides are TGTGCCAGCTCACCGGGGGCGCAGGAAAAACTGTTTTTT. Encoded protein: CASSPGAQEKLFF.

The rearrangement uses TRBV18 and TRBJ1-1, with TRBD1 identical over 9 bases. V gave up 1 base and J gave up 1 base; unmatched junction bases: 4. Germline values: CDR1 KGHSH, CDR2 LQKENI. This CDR3 spans 16 amino acids. As DNA, the CDR3 is TGTGCCAGCTCACCACGACAGGGGGAAGGGAACACTGAAGCTTTCTTT. It is translated as CASSPRQGEGNTEAFF. The whole variable domain, filled in from reference TRBV18 and TRBJ1-1, reads NAGVMQNPRHLVRRRGQEARLRCSPMKGHSHVYWYRQLPEEGLKFMVYLQKENIIDESGMPKERFSAEFPKEGPSILRIQQVVRGDSAAYFCASSPRQGEGNTEAFFGQGTRLTVV.

The chain has TRBV5-1 and TRBJ2-5; D possibly corresponds to TRBD2 (5 bases). Deletions cut 3 bases from V and 1 base from J, with 16 bases between. The CDR3 extends over 16 amino acids. Per the germline V gene, CDR1 is SGHRS and CDR2 is YFSETQ. As DNA, the CDR3 is TGCGCCAGCAGCTCGAGGGCCTTACATCTCCAAGAGACCCAGTACTTC. This encodes CASSSRALHLQETQYF. The entire variable domain, with the rest obtained from reference TRBV5-1 and TRBJ2-5, is as follows: KAGVTQTPRYLIKTRGQQVTLSCSPISGHRSVSWYQQTPGQGLQFLFEYFSETQRNKGNFPGRFSGRQFSNSRSEMNVSTLELGDSALYLCASSSRALHLQETQYFGPGTRLLVL.

The chain uses TRBV21-1 and TRBJ2-5; TRBD2, the D gene given by the table, was not confirmed from the DNA. TRBV21-1 is given as a pseudogene. This CDR3 is built from 16 residues. CDR3 residues: CASSNPEGGAGETQYF. The CDR3 bases are TGTGCCAGCAGCAACCCCGAAGGGGGGGCCGGAGAGACCCAGTACTTC.

V is TRBV2 and J is TRBJ2-5; no clear D gene. The V gene's germline CDR1 is SNHLY and CDR2 FYNNEI. This CDR3 region has 13 residues. V was trimmed by 9 bases and J by 11 bases, leaving 22 bases between them. The CDR3 reads CASHRVPTGEQYF. The CDR3 bases are TGTGCCAGTCACCGGGTCCCGACTGGAGAGCAGTACTTC.

V and J are TRBV4-1 and TRBJ2-7, with 10 bases aligning to TRBD1. The CDR3 has 16 amino acids. With 4 bases clipped from V and 4 bases from J, the junction kept 10 bases outside the gene matches. Germline V gene sequence: CDR1 MGHRA, CDR2 YSYEKL. CDR3 sequence reads: CASSPPPGQGLYEQYF. For the CDR3, the DNA is TGCGCCAGCAGCCCCCCCCCGGGACAGGGGTTGTACGAGCAGTACTTC.

CDR3 sequence: CASREWNNQPQHF. DNA of the CDR3: TGTGCCAGCAGGGAGTGGAACAATCAGCCCCAGCATTTT. V gene TRBV2 combines with J gene TRBJ1-5, with unresolved D. Germline CDR1 and CDR2: SNHLY and FYNNEI. The CDR3 extends over 13 amino acids. Trimming took 6 bases from V and 3 from J, leaving 9 bases between them.

The chain links TRBV10-3 to TRBJ1-1, with no clear D. V shed 8 bases and J shed 3 bases, with 10 bases lying between them. The CDR3 covers 12 residues. CDR1 and CDR2 (germline): ENHRY, SYGVKD. CDR3: CAIQQWDTEAFF. CDR3 nucleotide sequence: TGTGCCATCCAACAGTGGGACACTGAAGCTTTCTTT.

The genes are TRBV12-5 and TRBJ2-2, with TRBD1 matching 8 bases. In germline, CDR1 is LGHNT, CDR2 FRNRAP. This CDR3 has 15 amino acids. J gave up 0 bases and V 4 bases, and 1 base lay outside the gene matches. The CDR3 protein is CASGWTGSNTGELFF. The CDR3 DNA reads as TGTGCTAGTGGTTGGACAGGGTCGAACACCGGGGAGCTGTTTTTT.

The chain uses TRBV7-9 and TRBJ1-2; no clear D gene. Per the germline V gene, CDR1 is SEHNR and CDR2 is FQNEAQ (reference sequence). Trimming shortened V by 1 base and J by 5 bases, and 14 bases separated the two germline ends. The CDR3 totals 15 residues. The CDR3 nucleotides are TGTGCCAGCAGCTTAGATGGGGTCGGGAGATATGGCTACACCTTC. This translates into CASSLDGVGRYGYTF.

The chain combines TRBV2 with TRBJ2-1; D call uncertain. Germline assignment: CDR1 SNHLY and CDR2 FYNNEI. The CDR3 runs 12 residues. The V and J ends lost 4 bases and 4 bases respectively, with 5 bases between them. CDR3 sequence reads: CASSAVYNEQFF. CDR3 coding DNA: TGTGCCAGCAGTGCGGTTTACAATGAGCAGTTCTTC.

This clone was observed a handful of times. The chain employs TRBV4-2 and TRBJ2-7; no clear D gene. This CDR3 comprises 14 residues. CDR1 and CDR2 from the germline V gene are LGHNA and YNFKEQ. The V end was cut by 1 base, the J end by 3 bases, with 10 bases between. CDR3 loop: CASSQAGPHYEQYF. For the CDR3, the DNA is TGTGCCAGCAGCCAAGCAGGTCCCCACTACGAGCAGTACTTC.

The CDR3 region is CASRTGSGNTIYF. The CDR3 DNA is TGTGCCAGCAGGACAGGGTCTGGAAACACCATATATTTT. The gene calls are TRBV6-5 and TRBJ1-3; TRBD1 matches at 7 bases. J lost 1 base, V lost 6 bases, and 0 bases had no gene match. The CDR3 contains 13 residues. Germline values: CDR1 MNHEY, CDR2 SVGAGI.

This chain uses TRBV7-3 with TRBJ2-5; TRBD2 matches 14 bases. The V segment lost 5 bases and the J segment 5 bases; nucleotides outside the gene matches: 7. The CDR3 runs 16 residues. Germline assignment: CDR1 SGHTA and CDR2 FQGTGA. The CDR3 reads CASSRQGLAGVETQYF. In DNA, the CDR3 is TGTGCCAGCAGCAGACAGGGACTAGCGGGGGTGGAGACCCAGTACTTC.

This clone has more than one count but fewer than ten. The V gene is TRBV25-1, the J gene TRBJ1-2, with D tentatively TRBD1 (5 bases). V lost 1 base and J lost 8, with 11 bases in between. There are 13 residues in the CDR3. Germline-derived CDR1 and CDR2 are MGHDK and SYGVNS. CDR3 bases: TGTGCCAGCAGTGAATTTGGGGCAGGAGGCTACACCTTC. Amino acids: CASSEFGAGGYTF.

The genes are TRBV18 and TRBJ2-5; D perhaps matches TRBD2 (7 bases). Deletions cut 3 bases from V and 1 base from J, with 12 bases between. Per germline, CDR1 KGHSH and CDR2 LQKENI. There are 15 residues in the CDR3. The CDR3 nucleotides are TGTGCCAGCTCACCGACAGGACTAGGCCAAGAGACCCAGTACTTC. Protein product: CASSPTGLGQETQYF.

The chain recombines TRBV28 with TRBJ2-7, with TRBD1 identical over 7 bases. The CDR3 covers 12 residues. The V segment lost 6 bases and the J segment 3 bases; nucleotides outside the gene matches: 2. CDR1 and CDR2 (germline): MDHEN, SYDVKM. The CDR3 bases are TGTGCCAGCAGGCCAGGGGGCTACGAGCAGTACTTC. It encodes CASRPGGYEQYF.

This clone was seen only a few times. V gene TRBV5-6 combines with J gene TRBJ2-7; 8 bases map to TRBD1. J gave up 1 base and V 2 bases, and 5 bases lay outside the gene matches. Germline CDR1 SGHDT, CDR2 YYEEEE. The CDR3 is 15 residues long. The CDR3 loop is CASSFQGALSYEQYF. The CDR3 DNA reads TGTGCCAGCAGCTTCCAGGGGGCATTGTCCTACGAGCAGTACTTC.

The V gene is TRBV18, the J gene TRBJ1-2; 11 bases line up with TRBD1. CDR1 is KGHSH and CDR2 is LQKENI in the germline V gene. With 8 bases clipped from V and 10 bases from J, the junction kept 9 bases outside the gene matches. CDR3 length equals 13 residues. CDR3 coding DNA: TGTGCCAGCCATTCCGGGACAGGGGGGGACTACACCTTC. It yields the protein CASHSGTGGDYTF.

The V gene is TRBV19, the J gene TRBJ2-7; perhaps TRBD1 as D (6 bases). The length of the CDR3 is 15 residues. V lost 3 bases, J lost 5 bases, and 17 bases lay in between. Per the germline V gene, CDR1 is LNHDA and CDR2 is SQIVND (reference sequence). Written as DNA, the CDR3 is TGTGCCAGTAGTATGACAGGTTCCTGGGGGAACGAGCAGTACTTC. Residues: CASSMTGSWGNEQYF.

This clone was seen just once. The chain recombines TRBV6-1 with TRBJ1-2; no reliable D call. The V gene's germline CDR1 is MNHNS and CDR2 SASEGT. The CDR3 has 14 amino acids. Trimming took off 0 bases at V and 5 bases at J, with 10 bases between the two ends. Here the CDR3 reads CASSEATARYGYTF. CDR3 in DNA: TGTGCCAGCAGTGAAGCAACAGCAAGATATGGCTACACCTTC.

The chain links TRBV9 to TRBJ2-3, with D possibly being TRBD2 (5 bases). This CDR3 has 15 amino acids. V was clipped by 3 bases and J by 5 bases, with 16 bases between them. In germline, CDR1 is SGDLS, CDR2 YYNGEE. The CDR3 DNA follows: TGTGCCAGCAGCGAGGTCGGACTTCCACAAGATACGCAGTATTTT. It encodes CASSEVGLPQDTQYF.

V gene TRBV5-1 combines with J gene TRBJ1-1, with D hard to call. Germline values: CDR1 SGHRS, CDR2 YFSETQ. This CDR3 is 14 amino acids long. V lost 4 bases to trimming and J lost 1 base, with 11 bases between them. The CDR3 nucleotides are TGCGCCAGCAGCCATCGGGAGGAGAACACTGAAGCTTTCTTT. The encoded protein is CASSHREENTEAFF. The full variable domain, with the rest looked up from reference TRBV5-1 and TRBJ1-1, is KAGVTQTPRYLIKTRGQQVTLSCSPISGHRSVSWYQQTPGQGLQFLFEYFSETQRNKGNFPGRFSGRQFSNSRSEMNVSTLELGDSALYLCASSHREENTEAFFGQGTRLTVV.

This chain connects TRBV25-1 to TRBJ1-1; TRBD1 aligns across 8 bases. Germline V gene data show CDR1 as MGHDK and CDR2 as SYGVNS. This CDR3 is built from 15 residues. Trimming at V came to 4 bases and at J to 1 base, leaving 5 bases not matched to a gene. Written as DNA, the CDR3 is TGTGCCAGCAGTGGATTTACAGGGGGGAACACTGAAGCTTTCTTT. Translating it yields CASSGFTGGNTEAFF. Looking up the rest from reference TRBV25-1 and TRBJ1-1 gives the full variable domain: EADIYQTPRYLVIGTGKKITLECSQTMGHDKMYWYQQDPGMELHLIHYSYGVNSTEKGDLSSESTVSRIRTEHFPLTLESARPSHTSQYLCASSGFTGGNTEAFFGQGTRLTVV.

The rearrangement uses TRBV2 and TRBJ2-5, with 11 positions matching TRBD1. J was trimmed by 3 bases and V by 8 bases; bases with no gene match: 5. This CDR3 is 14 amino acids long. The germline gives CDR1 SNHLY, CDR2 FYNNEI. The CDR3 region is CASRRTGGEETQYF. CDR3 sequence (DNA): TGTGCCAGCCGGCGGACAGGGGGCGAAGAGACCCAGTACTTC.

This clone was detected ten times or more. This chain connects TRBV27 to TRBJ2-2; 12 bases line up with TRBD1. Germline CDR1 reads MNHEY; CDR2 reads SMNVEV (reference sequence). CDR3 size: 17 residues. J lost 6 bases, V lost 3 bases, and 8 bases had no gene match. The CDR3 here is CASSFGLGQGAAGELFF. The CDR3 nucleotides are TGTGCCAGCAGTTTTGGTTTGGGACAGGGGGCCGCCGGGGAGCTGTTTTTT.

The rearrangement links TRBV2 to TRBJ2-7; weak D call: TRBD2 (5 bases). Germline CDR1 SNHLY, CDR2 FYNNEI. V lost 5 bases to trimming and J lost 0 bases, with 11 bases between them. CDR3 length: 14 amino acids. The CDR3 nucleotides are TGTGCCAGCAGTAGAGAGGGTAGCTCCTACGAGCAGTACTTC. Its translation is CASSREGSSYEQYF. The full variable domain, its missing parts supplied by reference TRBV2 and TRBJ2-7, is EPEVTQTPSHQVTQMGQEVILRCVPISNHLYFYWYRQILGQKVEFLVSFYNNEISEKSEIFDDQFSVERPDGSNFTLKIRSTKLEDSAMYFCASSREGSSYEQYFGPGTRLTVT.

CDR3 in amino acids: CASSPFGGGADEQFF. The CDR3 bases are TGTGCCTCATCCCCCTTTGGCGGGGGGGCCGATGAGCAGTTCTTC. The J gene is TRBJ2-1, the V gene TRBV19; 9 bases agree with TRBD2. The V gene end was trimmed by 11 bases and the J gene end by 8 bases; junction bases not matched to a gene: 16. CDR1 is LNHDA and CDR2 is SQIVND in the germline V gene (reference sequence). The CDR3 totals 15 residues.